The 32 T cell receptor beta chains below all came from one sample that was sequenced in a study of CD8 T cells in ankylosing spondylitis. Study results and limitations: A TCR beta motif made of about eight highly homologous variants seemed typical of ankylosing spondylitis blood.

For these TCRs, the target antigens are not known. TCRdb re-called the 5' RACE reads with MiXCR, one entry per CDR3 protein. The table records approximately 520,000 distinct CDR3 sequences, about 5% of them present only once. The sample taken for sequencing was blood, either unsorted or a sorted T cell fraction (not recorded which). These receptors all come from a male donor with ankylosing spondylitis.

This clonotype was seen repeatedly, ten times or more. The chain is built from TRBV4-3 and TRBJ1-5; D remains unclear. This CDR3 contains 16 residues. V lost 0 bases and J lost 0, with 9 bases in between. CDR1 is LGHNA, CDR2 YSLEER, per germline. The CDR3 protein is CASSQDRVYSNQPQHF. The DNA of the CDR3 is TGCGCCAGCAGCCAAGATCGGGTTTATAGCAATCAGCCCCAGCATTTT.

The rearrangement joins TRBV2 to TRBJ1-2; D is uncertain. There are 13 residues in the CDR3. The germline V gene has CDR1 SNHLY and CDR2 FYNNEI. Trimming removed 7 bases from V and 0 bases from J, with 9 bases in between. The CDR3 here is CASTTESNYGYTF. For the CDR3, the DNA is TGTGCCAGCACAACGGAGTCTAACTATGGCTACACCTTC.

This clonotype was observed many times. This rearrangement joins TRBV29-1 to TRBJ1-4; D remains ambiguous. V lost 4 bases to trimming and J lost 7 bases, with 10 bases between them. This CDR3 comprises 12 residues. CDR1 SQVTM and CDR2 ANQGSEA come from the germline V gene. CDR3 residues: CSVGGPGEKLFF. CDR3 DNA sequence: TGCAGCGTTGGAGGACCTGGTGAAAAACTGTTTTTT.

This clonotype was detected ten times or more. The CDR3 nucleotides read TGTGCCAGCAGTTTTACAGGGCGTCACGAGCAGTACTTC. The encoded protein is CASSFTGRHEQYF. The genes are TRBV27 and TRBJ2-7; perhaps TRBD1 as D (6 bases). This CDR3 has 13 residues. Trimming took 3 bases from V and 5 from J, leaving 11 bases between them. Germline assignment: CDR1 MNHEY and CDR2 SMNVEV (reference sequence).

This clonotype occurred many times. The rearrangement links TRBV20-1 to TRBJ2-1; D remains unclear. The CDR3 covers 16 residues. Trimming pared 3 bases from V and 4 bases from J, leaving 19 bases between. Germline V gene lookup returns CDR1 DFQATT and CDR2 SNEGSKA (reference sequence). The CDR3 sequence: CSARSSFADNYNEQFF. CDR3 in DNA: TGCAGTGCTAGGAGCTCTTTTGCGGATAATTACAATGAGCAGTTCTTC.

This clonotype was picked up many times. The chain carries TRBV4-2 and TRBJ2-4, with TRBD1 matching 8 bases. V shed 1 base and J 1 base; nucleotides not matched to a gene: 9. The CDR3 runs 18 residues. From germline, CDR1 is LGHNA and CDR2 YNFKEQ. CDR3 sequence reads: CASSQVEGDRWAKNIQYF. In nucleotides, the CDR3 is TGTGCCAGCAGCCAAGTTGAGGGGGACAGGTGGGCCAAAAACATTCAGTACTTC.

This clonotype has ten or more counts. The chain links TRBV6-1 to TRBJ2-5; a possible D gene is TRBD1 (6 bases). The germline V gene encodes CDR1 MNHNS and CDR2 SASEGT. The CDR3 is made up of 15 amino acids. Trimming shortened V by 1 base and J by 5 bases, and 14 bases separated the two germline ends. The CDR3 nucleotides read TGTGCCAGCAGTGAAGAGCAGGGGTTAGGGGAGACCCAGTACTTC. This sequence encodes CASSEEQGLGETQYF.

The table lists this clonotype with many counts. The chain carries TRBV29-1 and TRBJ1-1; TRBD1 might be the D (5 bases). This CDR3 contains 15 residues. Trimming removed 7 bases at V and 1 base at J, with 19 bases between. The germline V gene has CDR1 SQVTM and CDR2 ANQGSEA. The CDR3 loop is CSGPGAWWGNTEAFF. The CDR3 DNA follows: TGCAGCGGACCCGGGGCCTGGTGGGGGAACACTGAAGCTTTCTTT.

Of note for this clonotype: The junction shows a germline mismatch at one end, possibly a read error. The rearrangement links TRBV20-1 to TRBJ2-5, with 9 bases fitting TRBD2. Germline lookup yields CDR1 DFQATT and CDR2 SNEGSKA (reference sequence). The CDR3 has 17 amino acids. CDR3 loop: CCARDARLAVYQETQYF. CDR3 nucleotides: TGCTGTGCTAGAGATGCCCGACTAGCGGTGTACCAAGAGACCCAGTACTTC.

A word on this clonotype: It may be a read error: a sequence one base away is much more abundant. The missing conserved phenylalanine or tryptophan at the end of this CDR3 makes a read error likely. CDR3 in amino acids: CASGSGTGSEKLFL. The CDR3 nucleotides read TGTGCCAGCGGGTCCGGGACAGGGAGTGAAAAACTGTTTCTT. V and J are TRBV2 and TRBJ1-4; 9 nucleotides agree with TRBD1. V shed 8 bases and J 7 bases; nucleotides not matched to a gene: 8. This CDR3 has 14 residues. Looked up from germline, CDR1 is SNHLY and CDR2 is FYNNEI.

V and J are TRBV27 and TRBJ2-7, with D perhaps matching TRBD1 (6 bases). The CDR3 consists of 16 residues. The V end was cut by 0 bases, the J end by 2 bases, with 14 bases between. From germline, CDR1 is MNHEY and CDR2 SMNVEV (reference sequence). CDR3 DNA: TGTGCCAGCAGTTTATCGCTTTACAGGGTAGCCTACGAGCAGTACTTC. Encoded protein: CASSLSLYRVAYEQYF.

This clonotype was observed at least ten times. The V and J genes are TRBV4-2 and TRBJ1-5; D gene uncertain. The ends were cut back, 1 base at V and 2 bases at J, with 12 bases in the middle. The CDR3 has 16 residues. In germline, CDR1 is LGHNA, CDR2 YNFKEQ. The CDR3 loop is CASSQGVQVGNQPQHF. The CDR3, as DNA: TGTGCCAGCAGCCAAGGGGTCCAAGTAGGCAATCAGCCCCAGCATTTT.

The chain recombines TRBV10-1 with TRBJ2-7, with a weak D call TRBD1 (5 bases). The length of the CDR3 is 15 residues. CDR1 is WNHNN and CDR2 is SYGVQD in the germline V gene (reference sequence). V lost 2 bases and J lost 4, with 15 bases in between. CDR3 amino acids: CASSEGSTGLYEQYF. The CDR3 region has the DNA TGCGCCAGCAGTGAGGGGTCTACAGGTCTGTACGAGCAGTACTTC.

This chain links TRBV11-2 with TRBJ2-2; a possible D gene is TRBD2 (6 bases). Germline lookup yields CDR1 SGHAT and CDR2 FQNNGV. Trimming left V 2 bases short and J 4 bases short, with 14 bases between. The CDR3 has 16 amino acids. The CDR3 here is CASSLRGLPPTGELFF. CDR3 in DNA: TGTGCCAGCAGCTTACGGGGACTCCCCCCCACCGGGGAGCTGTTTTTT. The full variable domain, with the rest looked up from reference TRBV11-2 and TRBJ2-2, is EAGVAQSPRYKIIEKRQSVAFWCNPISGHATLYWYQQILGQGPKLLIQFQNNGVVDDSQLPKDRFSAERLKGVDSTLKIQPAKLEDSAVYLCASSLRGLPPTGELFFGEGSRLTVL.

There are many counts of this clonotype. This chain joins TRBV12-3 or TRBV12-4 and TRBJ2-1; D might be TRBD1 (5 bases). The CDR3 covers 13 residues. The V end lost 8 bases, the J end lost 4 bases, and 12 bases lay between the germline ends. In DNA form, the CDR3 reads TGTGCCAGCGGCAGGGTCGGGTACAATGAGCAGTTCTTC. Residues: CASGRVGYNEQFF.

This clonotype was seen at least ten times. The chain recombines TRBV7-2 with TRBJ2-3; 8 bases fit TRBD1. The CDR3 covers 14 residues. The ends lost 4 bases at V and 10 bases at J; junction bases unmatched: 10. Per the germline V gene, CDR1 is SGHTA and CDR2 is FQGNSA. The CDR3 DNA is TGTGCCAGCAGCTATCAGGGGGCTCACTCTGCGCAGTATTTT. Translated: CASSYQGAHSAQYF.

This clonotype was counted ten times or more. This chain joins TRBV28 and TRBJ1-5, with 7 bases fitting TRBD1. V was pared by 8 bases and J by 7 bases, with 17 bases of the junction left unmatched. There are 16 residues in the CDR3. Germline lookup yields CDR1 MDHEN and CDR2 SYDVKM. CDR3 protein: CASQQGTRGGPQPQHF. The CDR3 region has the DNA TGTGCCAGCCAACAGGGGACACGAGGTGGACCCCAGCCCCAGCATTTT.

This clonotype was detected ten times or more. The chain carries TRBV6-2 or TRBV6-3 and TRBJ2-3; 10 bases line up with TRBD2. V dropped 6 bases and J dropped 1; count of bases not matched to a gene: 7. There are 16 residues in the CDR3. Germline CDR1 is MNHEY and CDR2 is SVGEGT. In DNA form, the CDR3 reads TGTGCCAGCAGCCAACATCTAGCGGGGGGCACAGATACGCAGTATTTT. This encodes CASSQHLAGGTDTQYF.

This clonotype was counted only a few times. The chain uses TRBV7-2 and TRBJ1-1; D perhaps matches TRBD1 (6 bases). CDR1 SGHTA and CDR2 FQGNSA come from the germline V gene. V gave up 1 base and J gave up 7 bases, with 13 bases separating them. This CDR3 comprises 14 residues. The CDR3 nucleotides read TGTGCCAGCAGCTTAGGGGTCAGGGGATTTGAAGCTTTCTTT. Translated, it gives CASSLGVRGFEAFF.

This chain links TRBV4-1 with TRBJ2-5; D unresolved. The CDR3 loop spans 17 amino acids. Germline lookup yields CDR1 MGHRA and CDR2 YSYEKL. Between the trimmed V and J ends, which lost 1 base and 0 bases, there was a span of 15 bases. CDR3 in amino acids: CASSQVGRAGYQETQYF. CDR3 DNA: TGCGCCAGCAGCCAAGTCGGAAGGGCAGGCTACCAAGAGACCCAGTACTTC.

This clonotype was counted at least ten times. The chain carries TRBV29-1 and TRBJ2-2; no clear D. CDR3 length equals 13 residues. Germline CDR1 and CDR2: SQVTM and ANQGSEA. With 2 bases removed from V and 6 bases from J, the gap between germline ends came to 10 bases. In nucleotides, the CDR3 is TGCAGCGTTGAAAATCCCATGTCCGGGGAGCTGTTTTTT. Translating gives CSVENPMSGELFF.

This clonotype was counted ten times or more. V gene TRBV12-3 or TRBV12-4 combines with J gene TRBJ2-2; 8 nucleotides match TRBD1. CDR3 length equals 16 residues. J gave up 6 bases and V 1 base, and 7 bases lay outside the gene matches. Written as DNA, the CDR3 is TGTGCCAGCAGTTTAGGGTTCAGGGGGCAGGCCGGGGAGCTGTTTTTT. This codes for CASSLGFRGQAGELFF.

This clonotype was detected many times. The chain links TRBV3-1 to TRBJ2-1; 8 nucleotides line up with TRBD2. The CDR3 loop spans 16 amino acids. The V and J ends lost 3 bases and 7 bases, in that order; junction bases with no gene match: 11. Germline assignment: CDR1 LGHDT and CDR2 YNNKEL (reference sequence). As DNA, the CDR3 is TGTGCCAGCAGCCACCTTGCCAGCGGGAGAATGAATGAGCAGTTCTTC. The encoded protein is CASSHLASGRMNEQFF.

Many counts were recorded for this clonotype. The chain employs TRBV20-1 and TRBJ2-7; D call uncertain. V lost 0 bases and J lost 5, with 20 bases in between. Germline V gene lookup returns CDR1 DFQATT and CDR2 SNEGSKA (reference sequence). This CDR3 contains 16 residues. The CDR3 spells CSARDLSDPPRHEQYF. DNA for the CDR3: TGCAGTGCTAGAGATCTATCGGACCCACCCCGTCACGAGCAGTACTTC.

This clonotype was seen a few times. This chain joins TRBV28 and TRBJ2-7; 8 nucleotides line up with TRBD2. The length of the CDR3 is 16 residues. Germline assignment: CDR1 MDHEN and CDR2 SYDVKM. The V gene end was trimmed by 11 bases and the J gene end by 4 bases; junction bases not matched to a gene: 19. The CDR3 DNA is TGTGCCGGGGTAGCGGGAAGCCCTCAGGCCGGTTACGAGCAGTACTTC. It encodes CAGVAGSPQAGYEQYF. Using reference TRBV28 and TRBJ2-7 for the parts outside the CDR3, the full variable domain is DVKVTQSSRYLVKRTGEKVFLECVQDMDHENMFWYRQDPGLGLRLIYFSYDVKMKEKGDIPEGYSVSREKKERFSLILESASTNQTSMYLCAGVAGSPQAGYEQYFGPGTRLTVT.

This clonotype came up many times. The V gene is TRBV20-1, the J gene TRBJ2-1; 11 bases map to TRBD2. The ends lost 4 bases at V and 6 bases at J; junction bases unmatched: 11. Per the germline V gene, CDR1 is DFQATT and CDR2 is SNEGSKA (reference sequence). CDR3 size: 16 residues. The CDR3 sequence is CSATLRITSGSNEQFF. CDR3 DNA: TGCAGTGCTACCCTACGTATAACTAGCGGGAGCAATGAGCAGTTCTTC.

This clonotype was seen ten or more times. This sequence joins TRBV12-3 or TRBV12-4 and TRBJ1-1, with unresolved D. This CDR3 has 14 residues. V lost 3 bases, J lost 5 bases, and 13 bases lay in between. The CDR3 protein is CASSFAGLGTEAFF. In DNA form, the CDR3 reads TGTGCCAGCAGTTTCGCCGGCCTGGGGACTGAAGCTTTCTTT.

In this sample, this clonotype turned up many times. This chain uses TRBV28 with TRBJ1-1; maybe TRBD1 (5 bases). The germline V gene encodes CDR1 MDHEN and CDR2 SYDVKM. V lost 2 bases and J lost 1, with 11 bases in between. The CDR3 runs to 15 residues. CDR3 sequence reads: CASSLPTVPNTEAFF. The CDR3 nucleotides are TGTGCCAGCAGTTTACCGACAGTACCGAACACTGAAGCTTTCTTT.

This clonotype was counted ten times or more. An end of the junction differs from the germline gene, which may be a read error. The CDR3 is CASSLQWGTGELFF. The CDR3 DNA reads TGTGCTAGCAGCTTACAGTGGGGGACCGGGGAGCTGTTTTTT. The rearrangement joins TRBV7-7 to TRBJ2-2, with D perhaps given as TRBD1 or TRBD2 (5 bases each). CDR1 and CDR2 from the germline V gene are SSHAT and FNYEAQ (reference sequence). The CDR3 loop spans 14 amino acids.

This clonotype appeared many times. This sequence joins TRBV5-1 and TRBJ2-1; 9 nucleotides match TRBD1. From germline, CDR1 is SGHRS and CDR2 YFSETQ. This CDR3 region has 15 residues. After removal of 3 bases from V and 6 bases from J, the junction contained 7 bases not matched to a gene. The CDR3 is CASSSGTGLLNEQFF. CDR3 in DNA: TGCGCCAGCAGCTCGGGGACAGGGCTTCTCAATGAGCAGTTCTTC. Using reference TRBV5-1 and TRBJ2-1 for the parts outside the CDR3, the full variable domain is KAGVTQTPRYLIKTRGQQVTLSCSPISGHRSVSWYQQTPGQGLQFLFEYFSETQRNKGNFPGRFSGRQFSNSRSEMNVSTLELGDSALYLCASSSGTGLLNEQFFGPGTRLTVL.

The CDR3 sequence: CASTLRGRETQYF. CDR3 bases: TGTGCCAGCACCCTACGGGGACGGGAGACCCAGTACTTC. J is TRBJ2-5 and V is TRBV6-2 or TRBV6-3; D possibly uses TRBD1 or TRBD2 (5 bases each). From germline, CDR1 is MNHEY and CDR2 SVGEGT. The CDR3 runs to 13 residues. V lost 7 bases and J lost 5, with 14 bases in between.

This clonotype was picked up many times. V is TRBV4-2 and J is TRBJ2-2; D ambiguous. This CDR3 spans 15 amino acids. CDR1 LGHNA and CDR2 YNFKEQ come from the germline V gene. Between the trimmed V and J ends, which lost 0 bases and 3 bases, there was a span of 8 bases. The CDR3 loop is CASSQDFIHTGELFF. Here the CDR3 DNA reads TGTGCCAGCAGCCAAGATTTCATACACACCGGGGAGCTGTTTTTT.